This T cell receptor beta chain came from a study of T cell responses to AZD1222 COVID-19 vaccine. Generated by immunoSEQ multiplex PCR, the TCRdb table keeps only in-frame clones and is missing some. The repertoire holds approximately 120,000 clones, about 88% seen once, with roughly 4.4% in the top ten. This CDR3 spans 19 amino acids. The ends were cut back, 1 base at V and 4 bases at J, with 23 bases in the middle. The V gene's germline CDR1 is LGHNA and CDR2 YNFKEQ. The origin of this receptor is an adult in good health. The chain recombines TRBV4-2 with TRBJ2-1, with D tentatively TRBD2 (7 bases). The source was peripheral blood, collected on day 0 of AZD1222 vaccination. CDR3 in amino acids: CASSQVGGGQLLLYNEQFF. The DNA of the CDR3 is TGTGCCAGCAGCCAAGTAGGCGGGGGCCAACTTCTCCTATACAATGAGCAGTTCTTC.